This T cell receptor beta chain was documented in a study of T cells after yellow fever vaccination. The study, taken as a whole, reports: Primary-vaccination clones mostly resurfaced post-booster (less than 98% CD4, more than 85% CD8). Peaking on day 5 versus 15, the secondary response was faster but weaker.

This clonotype has only a few counts. Its specificity is unknown. The trim removed 0 bases at V and 5 bases at J, leaving 7 bases unmatched. The CDR3 runs 16 residues. The germline CDR1 and CDR2 sequences are ENHRY and SYGVKD. TCRdb called the 5' RACE reads again in MiXCR, with one record for every CDR3 protein. The sample comprises 450,000 to 600,000 distinct CDR3 sequences, about a sixth of which are singletons, and roughly a sixth rests with the top ten. Sequencing used PBMCs, obtained 5 days after the first yellow fever vaccination. The chain carries TRBV10-3 and TRBJ2-1; 7 nucleotides align to TRBD2. This TCR was sampled from a man between 18 and 29 years old who received the YFV17D yellow fever vaccine. As DNA, the CDR3 is TGTGCCATCAGTGAGTCGCAAGGACGGGGGGACAATGAGCAGTTCTTC. This gives the protein CAISESQGRGDNEQFF.